The 14 T cell receptor beta chains given below trace back to one sample, sequenced in a study of response to subunit inactivated influenza vaccine. TCRdb recomputed calls from the RT-PCR reads with MiXCR, one row per CDR3 protein. The sample includes about 520,000 distinct CDR3 sequences, around 25% of them seen just once. Sequencing used CD4+ T cells sorted from PBMCs, obtained 4 to 6 days after vaccination. The receptors were sampled from a man between 50 and 59 years old who received an inactivated influenza vaccine.

There are a few counts of this clonotype. The genes are TRBV7-8 and TRBJ1-1, with D hard to call. V lost 5 bases, J lost 3 bases, and 13 bases lay in between. From germline, CDR1 is SGHVS and CDR2 FQNEAQ. The CDR3 consists of 14 residues. The CDR3: CASSRGILDTEAFF. Written as DNA, the CDR3 is TGTGCCAGCAGCCGAGGGATCTTGGACACTGAAGCTTTCTTT.

The chain links TRBV2 to TRBJ2-7; TRBD2 matches 11 bases. CDR1 is SNHLY and CDR2 is FYNNEI in the germline V gene. V trimming: 7 bases; J trimming: 5 bases; junction bases outside the gene matches: 4. The CDR3 spans 13 residues. CDR3 DNA sequence: TGTGCCAGCAAGGGACTAGCGGCCGACGAGCAGTACTTC. Its translation: CASKGLAADEQYF. Variable domain in full (rest from reference TRBV2 and TRBJ2-7): EPEVTQTPSHQVTQMGQEVILRCVPISNHLYFYWYRQILGQKVEFLVSFYNNEISEKSEIFDDQFSVERPDGSNFTLKIRSTKLEDSAMYFCASKGLAADEQYFGPGTRLTVT.

This clonotype appeared many times. The rearrangement joins TRBV5-1 to TRBJ2-3; a weak D match, TRBD1 (5 bases). The germline gives CDR1 SGHRS, CDR2 YFSETQ. The V end lost 1 base, the J end lost 6 bases, and 12 bases lay between the germline ends. This CDR3 contains 14 residues. This chain's CDR3 is CASSLSGSGDTQYF. The CDR3 DNA reads TGCGCCAGCAGCTTGTCAGGGTCCGGTGATACGCAGTATTTT. Full variable domain (rest looked up from reference TRBV5-1 and TRBJ2-3): KAGVTQTPRYLIKTRGQQVTLSCSPISGHRSVSWYQQTPGQGLQFLFEYFSETQRNKGNFPGRFSGRQFSNSRSEMNVSTLELGDSALYLCASSLSGSGDTQYFGPGTRLTVL.

This clonotype was detected a few times. The rearrangement links TRBV3-1 to TRBJ2-3; D is perhaps TRBD1 (5 bases). The CDR3 is 13 residues long. Germline V gives CDR1 LGHDT, CDR2 YNNKEL (reference sequence). V dropped 2 bases and J dropped 6 bases, with 9 bases sitting between them. CDR3 region: CASSQRGLDTQYF. The CDR3 DNA reads as TGTGCCAGCAGCCAAAGGGGCTTGGATACGCAGTATTTT.

This clonotype was counted only a few times. The V and J genes are TRBV5-1 and TRBJ2-3; D may be TRBD1 (6 bases). The CDR3 totals 15 residues. CDR1 and CDR2 (germline): SGHRS, YFSETQ. With 4 bases removed from V and 4 bases from J, the gap between germline ends came to 16 bases. The CDR3 protein is CASSPTTGQSDTQYF. The CDR3 region has the DNA TGCGCCAGCAGCCCCACGACCGGACAGTCAGATACGCAGTATTTT. Filled out from reference TRBV5-1 and TRBJ2-3, the complete variable domain reads KAGVTQTPRYLIKTRGQQVTLSCSPISGHRSVSWYQQTPGQGLQFLFEYFSETQRNKGNFPGRFSGRQFSNSRSEMNVSTLELGDSALYLCASSPTTGQSDTQYFGPGTRLTVL.

The rearrangement joins TRBV3-1 to TRBJ2-1; D is possibly TRBD2 (6 bases). Germline V gives CDR1 LGHDT, CDR2 YNNKEL (reference sequence). The CDR3 has 15 amino acids. V was pared by 4 bases and J by 7 bases, with 17 bases between. As DNA, the CDR3 is TGTGCCAGCAGCCCCCCCGGGAGTCTGTTGAATGAGCAGTTCTTC. This gives the protein CASSPPGSLLNEQFF.

The chain carries TRBV5-1 and TRBJ2-5; D uncertain. Germline lookup yields CDR1 SGHRS and CDR2 YFSETQ. The CDR3 length is 15 residues. V lost 4 bases and J 4 bases, leaving 17 bases between the germline ends. CDR3 coding DNA: TGCGCCAGCAGCACCCCTCTGGGTCTTGGAGAGACCCAGTACTTC. This translates into CASSTPLGLGETQYF.

This clonotype was observed a handful of times. This chain joins TRBV29-1 and TRBJ2-2; D may be TRBD1 (5 bases). The germline gives CDR1 SQVTM, CDR2 ANQGSEA. CDR3 length: 12 residues. This chain's CDR3 is CSTETDTGELFF. The DNA for the CDR3 is TGCAGTACCGAGACAGACACCGGGGAGCTGTTTTTT.

This clonotype was counted at least ten times. CDR3 nucleotides: TGCGCCAGCAGCCGCGGCGCCAATGAGCAGTTCTTC. It encodes CASSRGANEQFF. V usage is TRBV4-3 and J usage is TRBJ2-1; D unclear. CDR3 length: 12 residues. Germline values: CDR1 LGHNA, CDR2 YSLEER. V was shortened by 4 bases and J by 6 bases, with 7 bases between the two germline ends.

This clonotype was counted only a few times. The V gene is TRBV12-3 or TRBV12-4, the J gene TRBJ2-1; D may be TRBD2 (5 bases). V was cut by 3 bases and J by 4 bases, with 13 bases left in between. This CDR3 contains 15 residues. CDR3 DNA sequence: TGTGCCAGCAGTTTTTGGGGAGCGACTTACAATGAGCAGTTCTTC. It translates to CASSFWGATYNEQFF.

This chain uses TRBV7-2 with TRBJ2-5; D ambiguous. V was shortened by 1 base and J by 1 base, with 10 bases between the two germline ends. Germline CDR1 SGHTA, CDR2 FQGNSA. The CDR3 extends over 15 amino acids. The CDR3 protein is CASSLGAWGQETQYF. The CDR3 DNA reads as TGTGCCAGCAGCTTAGGTGCATGGGGCCAAGAGACCCAGTACTTC.

There are a few counts of this clonotype. The chain employs TRBV20-1 and TRBJ2-6, with a possible D match to TRBD2 (5 bases). Germline V gene lookup returns CDR1 DFQATT and CDR2 SNEGSKA (reference sequence). Trimming pared 3 bases from V and 4 bases from J, leaving 13 bases between. The CDR3 has 15 amino acids. The CDR3 here is CSASSAALGANVLTF. The CDR3 DNA reads as TGCAGTGCTAGTAGCGCAGCCCTCGGGGCCAACGTCCTGACTTTC.

This clonotype was observed a few times. V gene TRBV7-3 combines with J gene TRBJ2-1; 7 nucleotides align to TRBD2. Germline CDR1 and CDR2: SGHTA and FQGTGA. V shed 4 bases and J 4 bases; nucleotides not matched to a gene: 4. The CDR3 consists of 14 residues. The chain's CDR3 is CASSSASGYNEQFF. In DNA form, the CDR3 reads TGTGCCAGCAGCTCGGCTAGCGGATACAATGAGCAGTTCTTC.

The table lists this clonotype with a few counts. J is TRBJ2-1 and V is TRBV6-2 or TRBV6-3; TRBD1 might be the D (6 bases). CDR3 size: 14 residues. Trimming took 5 bases from V and 5 from J, leaving 13 bases between them. Germline V gene data show CDR1 as MNHEY and CDR2 as SVGEGT. In nucleotides, the CDR3 is TGTGCCAGCAGTGACCCCACAGGGAACAATGAGCAGTTCTTC. It encodes CASSDPTGNNEQFF.